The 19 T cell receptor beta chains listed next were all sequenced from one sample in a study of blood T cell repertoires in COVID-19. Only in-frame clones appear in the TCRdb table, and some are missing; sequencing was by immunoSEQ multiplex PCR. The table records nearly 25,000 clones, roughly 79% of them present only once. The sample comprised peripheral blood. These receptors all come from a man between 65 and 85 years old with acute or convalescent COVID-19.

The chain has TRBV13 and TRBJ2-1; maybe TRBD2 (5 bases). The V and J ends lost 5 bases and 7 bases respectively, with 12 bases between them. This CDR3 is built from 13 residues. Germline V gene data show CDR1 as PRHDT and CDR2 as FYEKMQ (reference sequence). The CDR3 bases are TGTGCCAGCAGCCCGATCAGCGGTAATGAGCAGTTCTTC. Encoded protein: CASSPISGNEQFF.

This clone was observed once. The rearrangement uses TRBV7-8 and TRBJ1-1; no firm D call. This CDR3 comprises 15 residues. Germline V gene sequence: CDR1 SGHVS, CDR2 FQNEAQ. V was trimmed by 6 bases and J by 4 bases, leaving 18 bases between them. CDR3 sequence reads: CASRRDPSRGTEAFF. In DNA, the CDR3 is TGTGCCAGCAGGAGAGACCCTTCCCGGGGCACTGAAGCTTTCTTT.

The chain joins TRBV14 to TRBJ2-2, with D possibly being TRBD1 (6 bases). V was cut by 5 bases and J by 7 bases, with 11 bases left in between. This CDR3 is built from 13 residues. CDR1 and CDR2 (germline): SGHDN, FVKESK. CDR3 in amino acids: CASSSRTDGELFF. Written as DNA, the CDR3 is TGTGCCAGCAGCTCACGGACAGACGGGGAGCTGTTTTTT.

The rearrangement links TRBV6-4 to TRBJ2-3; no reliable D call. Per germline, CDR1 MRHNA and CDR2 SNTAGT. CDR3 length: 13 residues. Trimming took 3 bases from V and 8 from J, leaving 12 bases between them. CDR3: CASSDRPTLTQYF. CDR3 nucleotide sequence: TGTGCCAGCAGTGATCGACCGACTCTTACGCAGTATTTT.

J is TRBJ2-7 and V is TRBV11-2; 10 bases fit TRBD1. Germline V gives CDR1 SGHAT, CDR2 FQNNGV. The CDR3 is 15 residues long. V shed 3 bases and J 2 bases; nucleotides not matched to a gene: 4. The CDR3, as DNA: TGTGCCAGCAGCTTTAGCGACAGGGGGCCCTACGAGCAGTACTTC. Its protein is CASSFSDRGPYEQYF.

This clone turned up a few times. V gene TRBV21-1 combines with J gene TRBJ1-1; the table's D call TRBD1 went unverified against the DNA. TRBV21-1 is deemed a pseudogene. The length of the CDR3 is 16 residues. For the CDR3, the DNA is TGTGCCAGCAGCACCCGGGACAGGGGGGGAGATGCTGAAGCTTTCTTT. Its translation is CASSTRDRGGDAEAFF.

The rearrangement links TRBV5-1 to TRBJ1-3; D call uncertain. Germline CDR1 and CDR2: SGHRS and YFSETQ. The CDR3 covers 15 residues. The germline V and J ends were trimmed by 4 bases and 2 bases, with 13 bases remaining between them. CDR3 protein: CASSPGLGTGNTIYF. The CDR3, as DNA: TGCGCCAGCAGCCCGGGCCTCGGGACTGGAAACACCATATATTTT. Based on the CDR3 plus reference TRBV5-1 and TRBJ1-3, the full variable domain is KAGVTQTPRYLIKTRGQQVTLSCSPISGHRSVSWYQQTPGQGLQFLFEYFSETQRNKGNFPGRFSGRQFSNSRSEMNVSTLELGDSALYLCASSPGLGTGNTIYFGEGSWLTVV.

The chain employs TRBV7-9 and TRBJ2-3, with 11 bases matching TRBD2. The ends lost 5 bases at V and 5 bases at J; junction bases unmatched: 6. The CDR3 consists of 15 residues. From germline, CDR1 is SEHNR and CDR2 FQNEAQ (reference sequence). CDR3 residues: CASSPGTSGRDTQYF. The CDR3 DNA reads TGTGCCAGCAGCCCCGGGACTAGCGGCAGAGATACGCAGTATTTT. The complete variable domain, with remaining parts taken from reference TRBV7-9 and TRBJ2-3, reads DTGVSQNPRHKITKRGQNVTFRCDPISEHNRLYWYRQTLGQGPEFLTYFQNEAQLEKSRLLSDRFSAERPKGSFSTLEIQRTEQGDSAMYLCASSPGTSGRDTQYFGPGTRLTVL.

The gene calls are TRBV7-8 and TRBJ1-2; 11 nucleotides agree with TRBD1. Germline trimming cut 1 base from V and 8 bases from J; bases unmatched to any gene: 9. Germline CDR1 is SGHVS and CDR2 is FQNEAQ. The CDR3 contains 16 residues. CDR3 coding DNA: TGTGCCAGCAGCTTAGACCGGGACAGGGGGAGGAGGGGCTACACCTTC. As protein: CASSLDRDRGRRGYTF.

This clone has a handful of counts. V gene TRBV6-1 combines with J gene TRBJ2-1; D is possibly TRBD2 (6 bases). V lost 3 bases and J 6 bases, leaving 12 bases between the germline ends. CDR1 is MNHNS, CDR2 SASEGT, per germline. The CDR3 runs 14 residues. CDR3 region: CASSDRDSGNEQFF. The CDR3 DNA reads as TGTGCCAGCAGTGACCGGGACTCGGGCAATGAGCAGTTCTTC.

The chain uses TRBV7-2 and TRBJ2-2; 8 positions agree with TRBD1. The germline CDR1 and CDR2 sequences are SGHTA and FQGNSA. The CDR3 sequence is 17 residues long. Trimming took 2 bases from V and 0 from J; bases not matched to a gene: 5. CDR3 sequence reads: CASSLLQGATNTGELFF. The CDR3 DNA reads TGTGCCAGCAGCTTACTCCAGGGGGCGACGAACACCGGGGAGCTGTTTTTT.

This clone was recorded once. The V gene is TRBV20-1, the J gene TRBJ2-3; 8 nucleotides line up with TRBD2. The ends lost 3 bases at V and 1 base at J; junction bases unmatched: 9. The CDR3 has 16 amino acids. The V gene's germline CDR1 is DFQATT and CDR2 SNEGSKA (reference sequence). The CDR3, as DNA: TGCAGTGCTAGTCGATCCCCAGCGGGGGGCACAGATACGCAGTATTTT. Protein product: CSASRSPAGGTDTQYF.

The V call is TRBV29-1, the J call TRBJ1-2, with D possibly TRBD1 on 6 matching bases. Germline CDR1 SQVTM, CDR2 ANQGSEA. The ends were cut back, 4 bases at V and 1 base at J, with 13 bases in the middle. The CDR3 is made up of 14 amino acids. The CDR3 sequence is CSVVGGRSNYGYTF. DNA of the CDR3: TGCAGCGTTGTTGGGGGCAGGAGTAACTATGGCTACACCTTC. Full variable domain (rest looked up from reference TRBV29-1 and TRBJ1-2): SAVISQKPSRDICQRGTSLTIQCQVDSQVTMMFWYRQQPGQSLTLIATANQGSEATYESGFVIDKFPISRPNLTFSTLTVSNMSPEDSSIYLCSVVGGRSNYGYTFGSGTRLTVV.

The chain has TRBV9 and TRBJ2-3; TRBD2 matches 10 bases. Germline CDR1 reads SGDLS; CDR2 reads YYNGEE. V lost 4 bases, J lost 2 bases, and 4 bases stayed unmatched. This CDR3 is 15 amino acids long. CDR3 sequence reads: CASSLSGGITDTQYF. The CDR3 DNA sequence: TGTGCCAGCAGCCTTAGCGGGGGGATCACAGATACGCAGTATTTT.

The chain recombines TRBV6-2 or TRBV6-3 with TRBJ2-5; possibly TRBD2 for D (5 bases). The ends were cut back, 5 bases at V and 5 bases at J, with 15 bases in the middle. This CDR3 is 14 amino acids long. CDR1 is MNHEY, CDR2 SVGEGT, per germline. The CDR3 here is CASSTQDRGETQYF. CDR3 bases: TGTGCCAGCAGTACCCAGGACCGAGGGGAGACCCAGTACTTC.

CDR3 bases: TGTGCCAGCAGATCCTATAGCGGGAGGCAGTATTTT. Protein product: CASRSYSGRQYF. This sequence joins TRBV6-5 and TRBJ2-3; TRBD2 agrees at 9 bases. Germline V gene data show CDR1 as MNHEY and CDR2 as SVGAGI. CDR3 length equals 12 residues. The junction had 6 bases not matched to a gene; V was cut back by 6 bases and J by 11 bases.

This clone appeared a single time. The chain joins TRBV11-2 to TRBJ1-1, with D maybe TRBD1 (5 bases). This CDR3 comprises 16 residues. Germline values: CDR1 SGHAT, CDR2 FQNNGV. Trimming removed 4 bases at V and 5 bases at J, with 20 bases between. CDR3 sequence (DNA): TGTGCCAGCAGCTCCGAGACGGGGGTTCGGGGTACTGAAGCTTTCTTT. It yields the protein CASSSETGVRGTEAFF.

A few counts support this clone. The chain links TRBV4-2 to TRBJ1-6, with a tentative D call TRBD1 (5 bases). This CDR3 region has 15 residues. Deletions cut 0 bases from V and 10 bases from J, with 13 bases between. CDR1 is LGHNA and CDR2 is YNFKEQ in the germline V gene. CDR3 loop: CASSQDNGQNSPLHF. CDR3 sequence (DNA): TGTGCCAGCAGCCAAGATAACGGACAAAACTCACCCCTCCACTTT.

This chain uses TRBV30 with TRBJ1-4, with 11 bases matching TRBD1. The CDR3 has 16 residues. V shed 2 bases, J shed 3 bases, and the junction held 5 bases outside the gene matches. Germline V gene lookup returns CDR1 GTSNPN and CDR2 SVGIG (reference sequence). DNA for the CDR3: TGTGCCTGGAGTCCGGACAGGGGGCTTGCTAATGAAAAACTGTTTTTT. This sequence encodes CAWSPDRGLANEKLFF.